The rows below give T cell receptor beta chains drawn from one sample of a study of T cells in Graves' hyperthyroidism and ophthalmopathy. Via MiXCR, TCRdb re-called the multiplex PCR reads, giving one row per CDR3 protein. Among approximately 500,000 distinct CDR3 sequences, around 45% were seen once, and the ten largest hold about 8.3%. What was sequenced was peripheral blood or thyroid tissue (not recorded which). The receptor source for this set is a woman between 18 and 29 years old with Graves' hyperthyroidism. The CDR3 runs from the conserved cysteine through the conserved F or W. The order of the fields is V gene, J gene, D gene, clone size, CDR3 protein, CDR3 DNA. D genes are given only for firm matches. Where a row states a size, it is once, few, many or the class of an expanded clone; other rows omit it.

>TRBV5-1|TRBJ2-3|TRBD2|.
CASSPGRASTDTQYF
TGCGCCAGCAGCCCTGGGAGGGCCTCCACAGATACGCAGTATTTT
>TRBV29-1|TRBJ2-5|TRBD1|few
CTTAQTGDGETQYF
TGCACGACCGCCCAGACAGGGGATGGGGAGACCCAGTACTTC
>TRBV20-1|TRBJ2-5|.|many
CSARELTKEAQYF
TGCAGTGCTAGAGAACTAACTAAGGAGGCCCAGTACTTC
>TRBV5-1|TRBJ1-5|.|many
CASSLGNANQPQHF
TGCGCCAGCAGCTTGGGGAATGCCAATCAGCCCCAGCATTTT
>TRBV5-8|TRBJ2-7|.|many
CASSLGTDSSYEQYF
TGTGCCAGCAGCTTGGGGACGGACAGCTCCTACGAGCAGTACTTC
>TRBV19|TRBJ2-5|.|few
CASSITVGAPGEGQETQYF
TGTGCCAGTAGTATCACTGTCGGCGCCCCGGGAGAGGGACAAGAGACCCAGTACTTC
>TRBV6-5|TRBJ2-3|.|.
CASSLSGGGNQPQYF
TGTGCCAGCAGTTTATCTGGGGGCGGCAATCAGCCCCAGTATTTT
>TRBV7-9|TRBJ2-3|TRBD2|.
CASRGLAGDDTQYF
TGTGCCAGCAGAGGACTAGCGGGAGACGATACGCAGTATTTT
>TRBV30|TRBJ1-2|.|many
CAWIQGNYGYTF
TGTGCCTGGATCCAGGGAAACTATGGCTACACCTTC
>TRBV29-1|TRBJ2-7|.|many
CSVEDLLGQRYKQYF
TGCAGCGTTGAAGATCTTCTTGGACAGAGGTACAAGCAGTACTTC
>TRBV7-9|TRBJ1-1|.|.
CASSPTQGTEAFF
TGTGCCAGCAGCCCTACCCAAGGCACTGAAGCTTTCTTT
>TRBV7-8|TRBJ2-5|.|.
CASSRNRETQYF
TGTGCCAGCAGTCGCAACAGGGAGACCCAGTACTTC
>TRBV2|TRBJ1-5|TRBD1|.
CASSPDRGYQPQHF
TGTGCCAGCAGCCCGGACAGGGGGTATCAGCCCCAGCATTTT
>TRBV24-1|TRBJ2-7|TRBD1|few
CATSDSGQGAYEQYF
TGTGCCACCAGTGATTCTGGACAGGGGGCCTACGAGCAGTACTTC
>TRBV14|TRBJ2-7|.|many
CASSQDRNREFLHEQYF
TGTGCCAGCAGCCAAGATCGGAACAGGGAGTTCCTGCACGAGCAGTACTTC
>TRBV20-1|TRBJ2-1|.|.
CSARNRVRSYNEQFF
TGCAGTGCTAGAAACAGGGTCCGGAGCTACAATGAGCAGTTCTTC
>TRBV5-7|TRBJ1-2|.|.
CASSSGLAGGSYGYTF
TGCGCCAGCAGCTCTGGACTAGCGGGAGGGAGCTATGGCTACACCTTC
>TRBV10-1|TRBJ2-2|TRBD2|many
CASSESQAGDYTGELFF
TGCGCCAGCAGTGAGTCTCAAGCGGGAGACTACACCGGGGAGCTGTTTTTT
>TRBV7-9|TRBJ1-2|TRBD1|.
CASSITGGRYYGYTF
TGTGCCAGCAGCATTACAGGGGGACGGTACTATGGCTACACCTTC
>TRBV6-4|TRBJ2-2|.|few
CASSASREAYTGELFF
TGTGCCAGCAGTGCCAGTAGGGAGGCGTACACCGGGGAGCTGTTTTTT
>TRBV6-5|TRBJ2-2|.|.
CASTKRGGPGGELFF
TGTGCCAGCACCAAACGAGGGGGGCCTGGCGGGGAGCTGTTTTTT
>TRBV2|TRBJ2-2|.|.
CASSEVERLF
TGTGCCAGCAGTGAAGTAGAGAGGTTGTTT
>TRBV24-1|TRBJ2-5|.|many
CATSDLGGGTQYF
TGTGCCACCAGTGATTTGGGCGGAGGGACCCAGTACTTC
>TRBV20-1|TRBJ1-5|.|many
CSAREGGKLPRGQPQHF
TGCAGTGCTAGAGAGGGGGGGAAGCTCCCACGTGGTCAGCCCCAGCATTTT
>TRBV5-1|TRBJ2-3|.|.
CASSFFLPADTQYF
TGCGCCAGCAGCTTCTTTCTACCGGCGGATACGCAGTATTTT
>TRBV7-2|TRBJ1-5|.|.
CASTKPGQQPQHF
TGTGCCAGCACCAAGCCGGGGCAGCAGCCCCAGCATTTT
>TRBV10-3|TRBJ2-3|.|.
CAISTSTDTQYF
TGTGCCATCAGTACTAGCACAGATACGCAGTATTTT
>TRBV5-5|TRBJ1-1|.|.
CASSETGFTEAFF
TGTGCCAGCAGCGAGACAGGTTTCACTGAAGCTTTCTTT
>TRBV2|TRBJ2-1|TRBD1|once
CASSPTGVSYNEQFF
TGTGCCAGCAGTCCCACAGGGGTATCCTACAATGAGCAGTTCTTC
>TRBV6-1|TRBJ2-7|TRBD1|many
CASSKNRGPIDYEQYF
TGTGCCAGCAGTAAAAACAGGGGCCCGATTGACTACGAGCAGTACTTC
>TRBV6-6|TRBJ2-2|.|many
CASSNDVANTGELFF
TGTGCCAGCAGCAACGACGTGGCGAACACCGGGGAGCTGTTTTTT
>TRBV11-2|TRBJ2-7|.|many
CASSLDTGNEQYF
TGTGCCAGCAGCTTAGATACGGGAAACGAGCAGTACTTC
>TRBV5-1|TRBJ2-7|.|many
CASSFVRSGEQYF
TGCGCCAGCAGCTTTGTTAGATCGGGCGAGCAGTACTTC
>TRBV11-3|TRBJ2-5|TRBD1|few
CASSLVQGARETQYF
TGTGCCAGCAGCCTCGTGCAGGGGGCGCGGGAGACCCAGTACTTC
>TRBV7-9|TRBJ1-2|.|.
CASSSSGTVNYGYTF
TGTGCCAGCAGTTCTAGCGGGACGGTAAACTATGGCTACACCTTC
>TRBV5-1|TRBJ1-1|TRBD1|.
CASSSEGQDEAFF
TGCGCCAGCAGCTCAGAAGGACAGGACGAAGCTTTCTTT
>TRBV19|TRBJ1-5|.|many
CASQNRSGNQPQHF
TGTGCCAGTCAAAACAGGTCGGGCAATCAGCCCCAGCATTTT
>TRBV12-3/TRBV12-4|TRBJ1-2|.|.
CASRTGMGGYTF
TGTGCCAGCAGAACAGGGATGGGAGGCTACACCTTC
>TRBV10-3|TRBJ1-1|TRBD1|many
CAGRQGSNTEAFF
TGTGCCGGACGACAGGGGTCGAACACTGAAGCTTTCTTT
>TRBV7-9|TRBJ2-1|.|.
CASSPPGGRRTYNEQFF
TGTGCCAGCAGTCCCCCCGGAGGACGCCGAACCTACAATGAGCAGTTCTTC
>TRBV5-6|TRBJ1-3|.|many
CASSLVGASGNTIYF
TGTGCCAGCAGCTTGGTTGGAGCCTCTGGAAACACCATATATTTT
>TRBV29-1|TRBJ2-2|.|many
CSVERGTGELFF
TGCAGCGTTGAACGGGGGACCGGGGAGCTGTTTTTT
>TRBV7-2|TRBJ2-5|.|many
CASSPPGLIFMETQYF
TGTGCCAGCAGCCCACCCGGGCTGATTTTCATGGAGACCCAGTACTTC
>TRBV6-6|TRBJ1-2|.|once
CASSLGLHYGYTF
TGTGCCAGCAGCTTGGGGTTGCACTATGGCTACACCTTC
>TRBV2|TRBJ2-7|.|once
CASSRTGNEQYF
TGTGCCAGCAGTCGGACTGGAAATGAGCAGTACTTC
>TRBV20-1|TRBJ2-2|TRBD2|.
CSAPIAGLSSYELFF
TGCAGTGCTCCTATAGCGGGATTGAGCTCCTACGAGCTGTTTTTT
>TRBV11-1|TRBJ2-7|.|.
CASSLTVPYEQYF
TGTGCCAGCAGCTTAACGGTCCCCTACGAGCAGTACTTC
>TRBV7-7|TRBJ2-7|TRBD2|once
CASSLSGLDGNEQYF
TGTGCCAGCAGCTTATCCGGACTAGACGGCAATGAGCAGTACTTC
>TRBV27|TRBJ2-7|TRBD1|many
CASSGRQGGHEQYF
TGTGCCAGCTCTGGACGACAGGGGGGTCACGAGCAGTACTTC
>TRBV20-1|TRBJ2-5|TRBD2|.
CSAPQTSGLKETQYF
TGCAGTGCTCCCCAGACTAGCGGACTAAAAGAGACCCAGTACTTC
>TRBV10-3|TRBJ2-2|.|.
CAISESARGYTGELFF
TGTGCCATCAGTGAGTCTGCGAGGGGCTACACCGGGGAGCTGTTTTTT
>TRBV7-9|TRBJ1-5|TRBD1|.
CASNSAAGEGAREPQHF
TGTGCCAGCAACTCAGCGGCAGGCGAGGGGGCCCGGGAGCCCCAGCATTTT
>TRBV7-3|TRBJ1-2|.|few
CASSLGGAVGGYGYTF
TGTGCCAGCAGCTTGGGCGGGGCGGTTGGTGGCTATGGCTACACCTTC
>TRBV20-1|TRBJ2-7|TRBD2|many
CSARDRLAGDSYEQYF
TGCAGTGCTAGAGATCGGCTAGCGGGGGATTCCTACGAGCAGTACTTC
>TRBV25-1|TRBJ2-2|.|many
CASSELSGVRNGELFF
TGTGCCAGCAGTGAATTGAGCGGAGTTCGGAACGGGGAGCTGTTTTTT